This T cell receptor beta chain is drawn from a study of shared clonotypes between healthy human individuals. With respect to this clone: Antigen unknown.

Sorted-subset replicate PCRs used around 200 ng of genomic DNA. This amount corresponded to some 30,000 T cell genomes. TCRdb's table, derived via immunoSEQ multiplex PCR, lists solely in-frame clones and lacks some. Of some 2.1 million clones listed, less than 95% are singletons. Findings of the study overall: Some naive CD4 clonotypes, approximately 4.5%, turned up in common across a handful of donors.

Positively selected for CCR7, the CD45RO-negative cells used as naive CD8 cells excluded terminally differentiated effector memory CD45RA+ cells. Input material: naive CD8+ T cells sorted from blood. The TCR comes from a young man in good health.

The DNA of the CDR3 is TGTGCCAGCAGCTTGAAGATCTCCTACAATGAGCAGTTCTTC. It codes for CASSLKISYNEQFF. The V and J genes are TRBV5-6 and TRBJ2-1; D is uncertain. The length of the CDR3 is 14 residues. With 1 base removed from V and 0 bases from J, the gap between germline ends came to 5 bases. Looked up from germline, CDR1 is SGHDT and CDR2 is YYEEEE.